This passage covers 18 T cell receptor beta chains from one sample sequenced in a study of blood T cell repertoires in COVID-19. This table comes from immunoSEQ multiplex PCR, and its TCRdb copy is limited to in-frame clones, with some not included. The table shows more than 200,000 clones, with more than 60% occurring only once. The specimen sequenced was peripheral blood. These receptors all stem from a woman aged 40 to 55 with active or convalescent COVID-19.

CDR3 sequence (DNA): TGCGCCAGCAGCTTGGCGAGGGGGCGCGACTATGGCTACACCTTC. This codes for CASSLARGRDYGYTF. The chain couples TRBV5-1 to TRBJ1-2; the match to TRBD1 covers 7 bases. V was clipped by 0 bases and J by 3 bases; unmatched bases: 5. CDR1 and CDR2 (germline): SGHRS, YFSETQ. The CDR3 spans 15 residues. Combining the CDR3 with reference TRBV5-1 and TRBJ1-2 gives the whole variable domain KAGVTQTPRYLIKTRGQQVTLSCSPISGHRSVSWYQQTPGQGLQFLFEYFSETQRNKGNFPGRFSGRQFSNSRSEMNVSTLELGDSALYLCASSLARGRDYGYTFGSGTRLTVV.

The V call is TRBV10-1, the J call TRBJ1-6; a weak D match, TRBD1 (5 bases). Germline V gene data show CDR1 as WNHNN and CDR2 as SYGVQD (reference sequence). V lost 4 bases to trimming and J lost 6 bases, with 7 bases between them. CDR3 length equals 13 residues. The CDR3 sequence is CASSADSNSPLHF. CDR3 coding DNA: TGCGCCAGCAGTGCTGACAGTAATTCACCCCTCCACTTT.

This clone was recorded a few times. The CDR3 spells CASSLSPGQGTVKQYF. Here the CDR3 DNA reads TGTGCCAGCAGCTTATCCCCGGGACAGGGGACTGTAAAGCAGTACTTC. This chain joins TRBV7-9 and TRBJ2-7; 10 bases fit TRBD1. Germline V gene data show CDR1 as SEHNR and CDR2 as FQNEAQ (reference sequence). The CDR3 runs 16 residues. J lost 8 bases, V lost 2 bases, and 12 bases had no gene match.

This chain links TRBV7-9 with TRBJ2-4; weak D call: TRBD2 (5 bases). Trimming cost V 3 bases and J 0 bases, with 15 bases left between them. The germline V gene encodes CDR1 SEHNR and CDR2 FQNEAQ (reference sequence). This CDR3 has 17 amino acids. This chain's CDR3 is CASSFREGVLAKNIQYF. The DNA for the CDR3 is TGTGCCAGCAGCTTTCGGGAAGGCGTACTAGCCAAAAACATTCAGTACTTC.

The chain is built from TRBV10-3 and TRBJ1-1; TRBD1 matches 7 bases. Germline lookup yields CDR1 ENHRY and CDR2 SYGVKD. The CDR3 length is 13 residues. With 3 bases clipped from V and 6 bases from J, the junction kept 4 bases outside the gene matches. The CDR3 DNA reads as TGTGCCATCAGTGAAGCACAGGGGTCTGAAGCTTTCTTT. Translation: CAISEAQGSEAFF.

This clone has ten or more counts. Other DNA sequences in the sample encode the same CDR3. The chain links TRBV5-1 to TRBJ1-5; 9 bases line up with TRBD1. The ends lost 0 bases at V and 2 bases at J; junction bases unmatched: 0. The CDR3 contains 15 residues. Germline V CDR1 and CDR2: SGHRS, YFSETQ. CDR3 residues: CASSLGQGGNQPQHF. CDR3 nucleotides: TGCGCCAGCAGCTTGGGACAGGGGGGCAATCAGCCCCAGCATTTT.

The rearrangement links TRBV6-6 to TRBJ1-2, with 10 bases aligning to TRBD1. Looked up from germline, CDR1 is MNHNY and CDR2 is SVGAGI (reference sequence). The CDR3 runs to 17 residues. The ends lost 5 bases at V and 6 bases at J; junction bases unmatched: 15. In nucleotides, the CDR3 is TGTGCCAGCAGTCTGTCCGGGACAGGGGTCTTCTCTAATGGCTACACCTTC. Amino acids: CASSLSGTGVFSNGYTF.

V usage is TRBV6-5 and J usage is TRBJ1-3, with 7 bases lining up with TRBD1. Germline lookup yields CDR1 MNHEY and CDR2 SVGAGI. This CDR3 contains 15 residues. V trimming: 4 bases; J trimming: 3 bases; junction bases outside the gene matches: 6. CDR3 amino acids: CASSSKGAGGNTIYF. In DNA, the CDR3 is TGTGCCAGCAGTTCAAAGGGGGCGGGTGGAAACACCATATATTTT.

The chain has TRBV7-2 and TRBJ2-2; 8 positions match TRBD2. The junction had 5 bases not matched to a gene; V was cut back by 4 bases and J by 7 bases. The length of the CDR3 is 14 residues. Germline V gives CDR1 SGHTA, CDR2 FQGNSA. In DNA form, the CDR3 reads TGTGCCAGCAGCTGGCGGACTAGCCACGGGGAGCTGTTTTTT. Protein: CASSWRTSHGELFF.

J is TRBJ1-2 and V is TRBV19; no clear D. CDR1 and CDR2 (germline): LNHDA, SQIVND (reference sequence). Trimming pared 3 bases from V and 3 bases from J, leaving 11 bases between. The CDR3 length is 14 residues. The CDR3 loop reads CASSMRRYDYGYTF. The CDR3 DNA reads TGTGCCAGTAGTATGCGGCGGTACGACTATGGCTACACCTTC.

The chain has TRBV4-1 and TRBJ2-3; TRBD2 might be the D (7 bases). The V gene lost 1 base and the J gene lost 4 bases, with 15 bases spanning the gap. CDR3 length equals 16 residues. In germline, CDR1 is MGHRA, CDR2 YSYEKL. In DNA form, the CDR3 reads TGCGCCAGCAGCCAAGCAAGGGGGGGCAGCGCAGATACGCAGTATTTT. Translation gives CASSQARGGSADTQYF.

This clone was observed a handful of times. The rearrangement joins TRBV10-3 to TRBJ2-3, with TRBD2 identical over 9 bases. The CDR3 runs to 14 residues. With 3 bases clipped from V and 5 bases from J, the junction kept 3 bases outside the gene matches. Germline V gene lookup returns CDR1 ENHRY and CDR2 SYGVKD. The CDR3 here is CAISDSSGVDTQYF. CDR3 nucleotides: TGTGCCATCAGTGATTCTAGCGGGGTAGATACGCAGTATTTT.

The rearrangement links TRBV4-1 to TRBJ1-4; TRBD1 aligns across 8 bases. J gave up 5 bases and V 5 bases, and 7 bases lay outside the gene matches. Germline V gene lookup returns CDR1 MGHRA and CDR2 YSYEKL. The CDR3 runs 15 residues. CDR3: CASSFRTGTNEKLFF. The CDR3 DNA is TGCGCCAGCAGCTTCAGGACAGGGACGAATGAAAAACTGTTTTTT.

In its sample, this clone was seen a few times. The sample carries other DNA sequences with the same CDR3. The CDR3 here is CASSLGDSSYEQYF. CDR3 sequence (DNA): TGCGCCAGCAGCTTGGGGGACAGCTCCTACGAGCAGTACTTC. The chain has TRBV5-1 and TRBJ2-7; 7 nucleotides agree with TRBD1. The trim removed 0 bases at V and 0 bases at J, leaving 0 bases unmatched. CDR1 and CDR2 from the germline V gene are SGHRS and YFSETQ. The CDR3 extends over 14 amino acids.

This chain links TRBV23-1 with TRBJ1-3, with D perhaps TRBD1 (5 bases). TRBV23-1 is identified as an open reading frame with a role that is uncertain. There are 16 residues in the CDR3. Trimming took 9 bases from V and 3 from J, leaving 21 bases between them. As DNA, the CDR3 is TGCGCCAGGAGCCGGGGGGGGACGATTTTTGGAAACACCATATATTTT. Translated, it gives CARSRGGTIFGNTIYF.

The chain carries TRBV9 and TRBJ1-5; D unclear. The CDR3 is 15 amino acids. V lost 3 bases, J lost 2 bases, and 12 bases lay in between. The V gene's germline CDR1 is SGDLS and CDR2 YYNGEE. The CDR3: CASSEEGLGNQPQHF. The CDR3 DNA reads TGTGCCAGCAGCGAGGAGGGTCTTGGCAATCAGCCCCAGCATTTT.

The V call is TRBV27, the J call TRBJ1-6; the D gene is possibly TRBD1 (6 bases). Germline V gene lookup returns CDR1 MNHEY and CDR2 SMNVEV (reference sequence). V gave up 10 bases and J gave up 8 bases, with 18 bases separating them. This CDR3 has 14 amino acids. The CDR3 DNA reads as TGTGCCACCCAAACACAGGGATCGCATTCACCCCTCCACTTT. Residues: CATQTQGSHSPLHF.

J is TRBJ1-2 and V is TRBV7-9, with 9 bases fitting TRBD1. Trimming took 3 bases from V and 3 from J; bases not matched to a gene: 5. Germline CDR1 and CDR2: SEHNR and FQNEAQ (reference sequence). The CDR3 has 15 residues. This CDR3 is CASSFPGQGDYGYTF. As DNA, the CDR3 is TGTGCCAGCAGCTTTCCGGGACAGGGAGACTATGGCTACACCTTC.